Following are 13 T cell receptor beta chains from one sample sequenced in a study of blood T cell repertoires in COVID-19. This table comes from immunoSEQ multiplex PCR, and its TCRdb copy is limited to in-frame clones, with some not included. The repertoire holds about 400,000 clones, 88% seen once, with around 1.9% in the top ten. The material sequenced was PBMCs or T cells enriched from blood (not recorded which). Every receptor here comes from a woman aged 40 to 55 with acute COVID-19.

V usage is TRBV11-2 and J usage is TRBJ2-7; 7 nucleotides align to TRBD2. The CDR3 extends over 15 amino acids. CDR1 is SGHAT and CDR2 is FQNNGV in the germline V gene. The V gene end was trimmed by 1 base and the J gene end by 0 bases; junction bases not matched to a gene: 3. CDR3 loop: CASSLAGGPSYEQYF. CDR3 DNA sequence: TGTGCCAGCAGCTTAGCGGGGGGACCCTCCTACGAGCAGTACTTC. The full variable domain, completed using reference TRBV11-2 and TRBJ2-7, is EAGVAQSPRYKIIEKRQSVAFWCNPISGHATLYWYQQILGQGPKLLIQFQNNGVVDDSQLPKDRFSAERLKGVDSTLKIQPAKLEDSAVYLCASSLAGGPSYEQYFGPGTRLTVT.

CDR3 sequence: CASSLGGGYTF. The DNA of the CDR3 is TGTGCCAGCAGCCTCGGGGGTGGCTACACCTTC. This chain links TRBV3-1 (or the pseudogene TRBV3-2) with TRBJ1-2; weak D call: TRBD1 (5 bases). Germline CDR1 LGHDT, CDR2 YNNKEL (reference sequence). The CDR3 runs to 11 residues. V lost 4 bases, J lost 7 bases, and 7 bases lay in between.

The chain uses TRBV6-4 and TRBJ1-2; TRBD1 aligns across 8 bases. V was pared by 6 bases and J by 4 bases, with 10 bases of the junction left unmatched. In germline, CDR1 is MRHNA, CDR2 SNTAGT. The CDR3 extends over 15 amino acids. Here the CDR3 reads CASRPGDRGSYGYTF. The CDR3 DNA is TGTGCCAGCAGACCCGGCGACAGGGGCAGCTATGGCTACACCTTC.

This rearrangement joins TRBV13 to TRBJ1-1, with a weak D call TRBD1 (5 bases). V lost 5 bases and J lost 4, with 14 bases in between. Germline lookup yields CDR1 PRHDT and CDR2 FYEKMQ (reference sequence). The CDR3 is 14 amino acids. Written as DNA, the CDR3 is TGTGCCAGCAGCGTGGACACCTTGGGCACTGAAGCTTTCTTT. Amino acid sequence: CASSVDTLGTEAFF.

This chain connects TRBV5-1 to TRBJ2-3; a possible D gene is TRBD1 (6 bases). The CDR3 runs to 15 residues. Germline lookup yields CDR1 SGHRS and CDR2 YFSETQ. Trimming left V 4 bases short and J 0 bases short, with 12 bases between. The CDR3 loop is CASSTQGPSTDTQYF. Here the CDR3 DNA reads TGCGCCAGCAGCACCCAGGGGCCTAGCACAGATACGCAGTATTTT. The variable domain in full, completed from reference TRBV5-1 and TRBJ2-3, reads KAGVTQTPRYLIKTRGQQVTLSCSPISGHRSVSWYQQTPGQGLQFLFEYFSETQRNKGNFPGRFSGRQFSNSRSEMNVSTLELGDSALYLCASSTQGPSTDTQYFGPGTRLTVL.

The V and J genes are TRBV19 and TRBJ1-1; TRBD1 matches at 8 bases. Germline lookup yields CDR1 LNHDA and CDR2 SQIVND (reference sequence). The CDR3 has 13 amino acids. V dropped 5 bases and J dropped 4; count of bases not matched to a gene: 3. In DNA, the CDR3 is TGTGCCAGTAGTCAGGACAGGGTCACTGAAGCTTTCTTT. Its translation: CASSQDRVTEAFF.

This chain joins TRBV3-1 (or the pseudogene TRBV3-2) and TRBJ2-3; 14 bases match TRBD2. CDR3 length: 16 amino acids. The V gene's germline CDR1 is LGHDT and CDR2 YNNKEL (reference sequence). V trimming: 4 bases; J trimming: 6 bases; junction bases outside the gene matches: 6. The CDR3: CASSPPGLAGVDTQYF. The CDR3 nucleotides are TGTGCCAGCAGCCCACCGGGACTAGCGGGGGTTGATACGCAGTATTTT.

This chain joins TRBV24-1 and TRBJ1-6; D perhaps matches TRBD1 (5 bases). V lost 6 bases and J 7 bases, leaving 15 bases between the germline ends. This CDR3 contains 15 residues. Per the germline V gene, CDR1 is KGHDR and CDR2 is SFDVKD. For the CDR3, the DNA is TGTGCCACCAGTTCTCCGGGACTGGAAAATTCACCCCTCCACTTT. Protein product: CATSSPGLENSPLHF.

The chain is built from TRBV3-1 (or the pseudogene TRBV3-2) and TRBJ1-2; 8 nucleotides match TRBD1. Per germline, CDR1 LGHDT and CDR2 YNNKEL (reference sequence). After removal of 4 bases from V and 7 bases from J, the junction contained 5 bases not matched to a gene. The CDR3 length is 13 residues. CDR3 residues: CASSPRDRFGYTF. The CDR3, as DNA: TGTGCCAGCAGCCCCCGGGACAGGTTTGGCTACACCTTC.

V and J are TRBV2 and TRBJ2-1, with 7 positions matching TRBD2. The germline CDR1 and CDR2 sequences are SNHLY and FYNNEI. The CDR3 spans 13 residues. V lost 8 bases, J lost 5 bases, and 6 bases stayed unmatched. The CDR3 sequence is CASSSGANNEQFF. The CDR3 DNA reads as TGTGCCAGCTCCAGCGGGGCAAACAATGAGCAGTTCTTC.

This clone was counted only a few times. V gene TRBV5-4 combines with J gene TRBJ2-7; TRBD1 aligns across 9 bases. The CDR3 length is 18 residues. The ends lost 0 bases at V and 4 bases at J; junction bases unmatched: 14. CDR1 and CDR2 (germline): SGHNT, YYREEE (reference sequence). The CDR3 protein is CASSLAGGQGGRPYEQYF. The CDR3, as DNA: TGTGCCAGCAGCTTGGCCGGGGGACAGGGAGGAAGGCCTTACGAGCAGTACTTC.

This clone was found a few times. V and J are TRBV7-9 and TRBJ1-2; the D is unclear. CDR1 SEHNR and CDR2 FQNEAQ come from the germline V gene (reference sequence). The CDR3 loop spans 14 amino acids. The V and J ends lost 1 base and 8 bases respectively, with 14 bases between them. CDR3 in DNA: TGTGCCAGCAGCTTAGTACTCGGTTCCCGGGGCTACACCTTC. It codes for CASSLVLGSRGYTF.

This sequence joins TRBV29-1 and TRBJ1-2; D possibly corresponds to TRBD1 (5 bases). This CDR3 is 12 amino acids long. CDR1 SQVTM and CDR2 ANQGSEA come from the germline V gene. Trimming removed 6 bases at V and 2 bases at J, with 10 bases between. CDR3 nucleotides: TGCAGCGTCACGGACATGAACTATGGCTACACCTTC. Translating gives CSVTDMNYGYTF.